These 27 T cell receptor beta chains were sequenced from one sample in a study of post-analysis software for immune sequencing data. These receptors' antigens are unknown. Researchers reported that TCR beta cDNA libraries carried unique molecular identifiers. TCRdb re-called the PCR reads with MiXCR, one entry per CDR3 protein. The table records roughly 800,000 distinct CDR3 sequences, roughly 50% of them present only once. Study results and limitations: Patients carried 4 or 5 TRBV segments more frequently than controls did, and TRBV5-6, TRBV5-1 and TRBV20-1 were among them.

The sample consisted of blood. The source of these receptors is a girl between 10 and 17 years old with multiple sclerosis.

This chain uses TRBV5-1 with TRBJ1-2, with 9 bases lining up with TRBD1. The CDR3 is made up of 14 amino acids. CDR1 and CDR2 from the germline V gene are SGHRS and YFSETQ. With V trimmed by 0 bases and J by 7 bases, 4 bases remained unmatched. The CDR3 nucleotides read TGCGCCAGCAGCTTGGGAGGGGACAGGGCTGGCTACACCTTC. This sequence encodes CASSLGGDRAGYTF.

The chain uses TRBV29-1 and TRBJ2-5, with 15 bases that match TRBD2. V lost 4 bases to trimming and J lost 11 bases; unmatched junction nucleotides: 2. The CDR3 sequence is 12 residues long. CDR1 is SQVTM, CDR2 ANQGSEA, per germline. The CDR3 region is CSVGTSGREQYF. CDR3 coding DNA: TGCAGCGTTGGGACTAGCGGGAGGGAGCAGTACTTC.

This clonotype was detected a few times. The CDR3 region has the DNA TGTGCCATCAGCGAGGAGGGGACAGCCTACGAGCAGTACTTC. Translation: CAISEEGTAYEQYF. This rearrangement joins TRBV10-3 to TRBJ2-7; D might be TRBD1 (7 bases). The CDR3 is made up of 14 amino acids. Trimming left V 6 bases short and J 2 bases short, with 14 bases between. Germline lookup yields CDR1 ENHRY and CDR2 SYGVKD.

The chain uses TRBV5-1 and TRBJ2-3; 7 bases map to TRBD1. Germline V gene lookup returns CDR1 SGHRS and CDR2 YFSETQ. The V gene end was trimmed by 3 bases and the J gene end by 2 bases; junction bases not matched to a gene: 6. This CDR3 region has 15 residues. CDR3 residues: CASSSRGTDTDTQYF. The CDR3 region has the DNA TGCGCCAGCAGCTCCAGGGGGACGGACACAGATACGCAGTATTTT.

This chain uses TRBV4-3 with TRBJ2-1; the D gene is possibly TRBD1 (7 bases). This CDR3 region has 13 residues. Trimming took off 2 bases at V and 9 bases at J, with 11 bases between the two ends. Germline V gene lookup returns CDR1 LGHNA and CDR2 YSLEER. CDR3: CASSQRQGGEQFF. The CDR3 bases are TGCGCCAGCAGCCAACGACAGGGAGGTGAGCAGTTCTTC.

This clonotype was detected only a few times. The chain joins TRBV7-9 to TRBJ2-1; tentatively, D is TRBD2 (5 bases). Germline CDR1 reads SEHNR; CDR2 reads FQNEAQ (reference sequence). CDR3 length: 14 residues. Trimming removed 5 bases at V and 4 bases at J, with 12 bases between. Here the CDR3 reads CASSLSEAYNEQFF. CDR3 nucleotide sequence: TGTGCCAGCAGCCTTAGCGAGGCTTACAATGAGCAGTTCTTC. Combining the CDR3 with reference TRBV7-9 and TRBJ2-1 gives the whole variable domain DTGVSQNPRHKITKRGQNVTFRCDPISEHNRLYWYRQTLGQGPEFLTYFQNEAQLEKSRLLSDRFSAERPKGSFSTLEIQRTEQGDSAMYLCASSLSEAYNEQFFGPGTRLTVL.

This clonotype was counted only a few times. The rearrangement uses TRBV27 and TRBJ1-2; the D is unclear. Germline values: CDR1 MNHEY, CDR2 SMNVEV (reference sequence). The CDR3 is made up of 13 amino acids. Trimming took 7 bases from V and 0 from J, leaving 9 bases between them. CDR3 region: CASKAEANYGYTF. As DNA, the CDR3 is TGTGCCAGCAAGGCGGAAGCTAACTATGGCTACACCTTC.

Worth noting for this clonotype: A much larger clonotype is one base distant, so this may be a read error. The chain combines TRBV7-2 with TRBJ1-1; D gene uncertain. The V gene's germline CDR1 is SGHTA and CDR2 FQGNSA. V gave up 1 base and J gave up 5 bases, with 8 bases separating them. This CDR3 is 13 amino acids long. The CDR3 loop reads CASSLGVATEAFF. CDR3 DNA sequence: TGTGCCAGCAGCTTAGGGGTGGCGACTGAAGCTTTCTTT.

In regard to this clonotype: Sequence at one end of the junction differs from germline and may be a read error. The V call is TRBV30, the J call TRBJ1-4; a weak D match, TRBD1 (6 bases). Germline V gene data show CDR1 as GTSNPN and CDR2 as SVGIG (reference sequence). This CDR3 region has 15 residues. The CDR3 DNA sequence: TGTACCTGGAGTGTCTCGATGACAGGTTGGGAAAAACTGTTTTTT. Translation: CTWSVSMTGWEKLFF.

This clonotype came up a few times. The CDR3 sequence is CASRPTSGRYNEQFF. CDR3 DNA: TGTGCCAGCAGACCGACTAGCGGGAGATACAATGAGCAGTTCTTC. This chain links TRBV12-3 or TRBV12-4 with TRBJ2-1; 12 bases line up with TRBD2. This CDR3 region has 15 residues. J gave up 4 bases and V 6 bases, and 4 bases lay outside the gene matches.

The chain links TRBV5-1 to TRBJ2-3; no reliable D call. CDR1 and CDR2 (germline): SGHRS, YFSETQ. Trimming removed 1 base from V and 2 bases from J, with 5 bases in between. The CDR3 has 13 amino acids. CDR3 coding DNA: TGCGCCAGCAGCTTGTTTCCCACAGATACGCAGTATTTT. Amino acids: CASSLFPTDTQYF.

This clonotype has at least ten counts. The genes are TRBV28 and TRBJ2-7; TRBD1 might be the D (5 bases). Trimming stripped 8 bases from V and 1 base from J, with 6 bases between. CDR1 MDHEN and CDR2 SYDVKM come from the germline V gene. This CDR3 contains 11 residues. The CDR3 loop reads CASQGSYEQYF. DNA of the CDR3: TGTGCCAGCCAGGGATCCTACGAGCAGTACTTC.

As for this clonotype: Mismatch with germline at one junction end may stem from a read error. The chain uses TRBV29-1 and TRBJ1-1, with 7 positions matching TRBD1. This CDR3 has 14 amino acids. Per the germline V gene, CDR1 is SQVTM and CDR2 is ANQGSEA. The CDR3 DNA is TGTAGCGTTGACGGGCAGGGGGTAGGCACTGAAGCTTTCTTT. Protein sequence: CSVDGQGVGTEAFF.

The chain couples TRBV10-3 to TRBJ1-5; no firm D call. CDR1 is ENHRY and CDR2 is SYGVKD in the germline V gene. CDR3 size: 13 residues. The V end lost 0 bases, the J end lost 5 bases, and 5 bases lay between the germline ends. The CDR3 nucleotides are TGTGCCATCAGTGAGTCGGGAGATCAGCCCCAGCATTTT. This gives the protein CAISESGDQPQHF.

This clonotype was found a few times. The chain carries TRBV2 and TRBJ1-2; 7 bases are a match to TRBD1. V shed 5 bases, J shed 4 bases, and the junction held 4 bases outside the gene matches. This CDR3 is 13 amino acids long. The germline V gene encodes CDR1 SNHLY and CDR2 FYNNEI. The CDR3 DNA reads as TGTGCCAGCAGTCAGGGACAGACCTATGGCTACACCTTC. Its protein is CASSQGQTYGYTF.

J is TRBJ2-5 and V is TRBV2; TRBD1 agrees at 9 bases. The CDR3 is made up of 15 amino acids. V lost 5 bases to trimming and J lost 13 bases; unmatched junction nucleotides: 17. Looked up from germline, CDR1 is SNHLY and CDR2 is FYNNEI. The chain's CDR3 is CASSPGTGSTTGSYF. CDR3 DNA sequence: TGTGCCAGCAGTCCCGGGACAGGGTCAACAACAGGATCGTACTTC.

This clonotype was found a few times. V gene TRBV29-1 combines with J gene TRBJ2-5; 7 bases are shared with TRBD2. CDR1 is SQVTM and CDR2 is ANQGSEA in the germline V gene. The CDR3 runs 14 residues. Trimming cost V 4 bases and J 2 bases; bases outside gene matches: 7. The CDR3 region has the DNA TGCAGCGTTGGTGAAAAAGCGGGGCAAGAGACCCAGTACTTC. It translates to CSVGEKAGQETQYF.

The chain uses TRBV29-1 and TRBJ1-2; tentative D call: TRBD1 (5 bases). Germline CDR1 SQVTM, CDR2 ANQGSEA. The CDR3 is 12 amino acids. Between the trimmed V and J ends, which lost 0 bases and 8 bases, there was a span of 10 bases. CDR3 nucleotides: TGCAGCGTTGAAGATCTCGAGGGGGGCTACACCTTC. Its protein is CSVEDLEGGYTF.

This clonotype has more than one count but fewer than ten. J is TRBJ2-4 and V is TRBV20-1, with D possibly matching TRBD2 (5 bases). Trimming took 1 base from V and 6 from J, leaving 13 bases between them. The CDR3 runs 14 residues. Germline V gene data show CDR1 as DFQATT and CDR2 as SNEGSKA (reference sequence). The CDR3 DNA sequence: TGCAGTGCTAGAGGGACTTCCGAGGGAAACATTCAGTACTTC. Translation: CSARGTSEGNIQYF.

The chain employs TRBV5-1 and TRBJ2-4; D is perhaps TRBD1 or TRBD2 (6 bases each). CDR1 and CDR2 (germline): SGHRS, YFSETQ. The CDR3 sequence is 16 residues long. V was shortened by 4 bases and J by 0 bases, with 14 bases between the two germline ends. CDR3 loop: CASSGVKGGAKNIQYF. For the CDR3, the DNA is TGCGCCAGCAGCGGGGTTAAGGGGGGAGCCAAAAACATTCAGTACTTC. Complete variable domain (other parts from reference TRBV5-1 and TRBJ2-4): KAGVTQTPRYLIKTRGQQVTLSCSPISGHRSVSWYQQTPGQGLQFLFEYFSETQRNKGNFPGRFSGRQFSNSRSEMNVSTLELGDSALYLCASSGVKGGAKNIQYFGAGTRLSVL.

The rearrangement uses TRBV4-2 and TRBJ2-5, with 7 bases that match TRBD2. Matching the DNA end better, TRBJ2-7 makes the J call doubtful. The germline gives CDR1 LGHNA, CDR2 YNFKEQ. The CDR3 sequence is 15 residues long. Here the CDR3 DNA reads TGTGCCAGCAGCCAACGGGAGAGGGGACTATACGAGCAGTACTTC. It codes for CASSQRERGLYEQYF.

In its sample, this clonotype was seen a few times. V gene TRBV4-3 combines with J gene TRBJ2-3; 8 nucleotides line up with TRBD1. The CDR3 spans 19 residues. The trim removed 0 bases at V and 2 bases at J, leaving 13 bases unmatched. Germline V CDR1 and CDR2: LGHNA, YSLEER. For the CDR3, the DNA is TGCGCCAGCAGCCAAGATTTGAATCGGGACAGGACCTCCACAGATACGCAGTATTTT. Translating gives CASSQDLNRDRTSTDTQYF.

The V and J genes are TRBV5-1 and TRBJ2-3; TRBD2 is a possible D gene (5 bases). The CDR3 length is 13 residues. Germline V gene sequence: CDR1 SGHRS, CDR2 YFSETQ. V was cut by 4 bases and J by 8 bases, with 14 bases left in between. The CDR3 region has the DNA TGCGCCAGCAGCGGGCGGGTCGGCGGTACGCAGTATTTT. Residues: CASSGRVGGTQYF.

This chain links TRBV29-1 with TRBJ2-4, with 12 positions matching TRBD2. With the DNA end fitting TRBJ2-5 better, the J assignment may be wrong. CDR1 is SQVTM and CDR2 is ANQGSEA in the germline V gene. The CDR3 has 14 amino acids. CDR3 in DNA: TGCAGCGTGGCCGGGACTAGCGGGCGGGAGACCCAGTACTTC. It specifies CSVAGTSGRETQYF.

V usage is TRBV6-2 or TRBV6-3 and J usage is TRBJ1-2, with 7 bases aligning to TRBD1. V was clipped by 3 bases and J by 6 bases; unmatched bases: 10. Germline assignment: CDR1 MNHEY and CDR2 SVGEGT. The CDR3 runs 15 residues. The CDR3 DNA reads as TGTGCCAGCAGTTATGGGGACCGGGACAGTGATGGCTACACCTTC. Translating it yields CASSYGDRDSDGYTF.

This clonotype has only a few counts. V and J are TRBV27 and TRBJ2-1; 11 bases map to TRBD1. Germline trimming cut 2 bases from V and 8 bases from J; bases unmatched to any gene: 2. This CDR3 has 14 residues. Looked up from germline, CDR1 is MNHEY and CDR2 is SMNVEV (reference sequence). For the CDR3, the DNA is TGTGCCAGCAGTTTAGGGACAGGGGGGCATGAGCAGTTCTTC. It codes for CASSLGTGGHEQFF.

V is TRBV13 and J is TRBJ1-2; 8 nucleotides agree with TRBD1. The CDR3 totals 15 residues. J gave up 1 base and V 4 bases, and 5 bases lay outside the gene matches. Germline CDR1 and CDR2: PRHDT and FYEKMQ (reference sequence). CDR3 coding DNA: TGTGCCAGCAGCTCAAGGACAGGGTATAACTATGGCTACACCTTC. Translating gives CASSSRTGYNYGYTF.